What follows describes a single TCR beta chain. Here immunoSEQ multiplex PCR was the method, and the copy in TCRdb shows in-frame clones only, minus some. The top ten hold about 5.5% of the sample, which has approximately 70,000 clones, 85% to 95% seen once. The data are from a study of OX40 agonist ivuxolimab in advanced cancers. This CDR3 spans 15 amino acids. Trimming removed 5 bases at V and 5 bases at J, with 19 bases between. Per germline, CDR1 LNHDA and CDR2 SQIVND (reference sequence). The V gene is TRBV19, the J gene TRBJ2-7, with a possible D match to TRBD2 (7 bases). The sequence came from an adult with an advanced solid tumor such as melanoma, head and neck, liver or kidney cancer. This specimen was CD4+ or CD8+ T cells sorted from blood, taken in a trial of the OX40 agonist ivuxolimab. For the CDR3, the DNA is TGTGCCAGTAGTTTGCTGGGGGGGCGCTCACACGAGCAGTACTTC. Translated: CASSLLGGRSHEQYF.